The text below deals with one T cell receptor beta chain. The antigen it recognizes is unknown. The input lacks base qualities; no much larger clone sits a single base away. These data belong to a study of T cell repertoires in cytomegalovirus infection (dated by TCRdb to between 2017 and 2020). Concerning the study at large: The peptide stimulations were aimed at well-studied HLA-B-restricted epitopes as well as recently identified HLA-C-restricted CMV epitopes, whose presentation resists viral immunomodulation. Donor HLA type was relevant to the analysis, because carriage of CMV infection together with the matching HLA type was indicated by public TCR beta signatures.

Its CDR3 holds 15 amino acids, cysteine through phenylalanine. The kept DNA is CDR3 alone, 45 bases in frame from the first base. As encoded in the germline V gene, CDR1 is MDHEN while CDR2 is SYDVKM. Trimming takes 5 bases from V and 8 bases from J, and the germline ends sit 18 bases apart. What the work shows at the level of the full study, not this receptor alone: Cumulative frequency of public TCR beta family members discriminated carriers of CMV infection plus the relevant HLA type in this cohort and an independent approximately 360-donor cohort. The ex vivo response was dominated by HLA-C-restricted CMV-specific TCR beta clonotypes, and the single most frequent clonotype in two of eight donors was supplied by these HLA-C-restricted clonotypes.

What this sample's treatment or condition label stands for: in vitro stimulation with specific CMV peptide epitopes to enrich CMV-specific T cells. The instrument given in TCRdb is Illumina HiSeq 1500. TCRdb redid the processing of the public reads, applying fastp at Q25 and MiXCR, and retained in-frame beta chains. For every CDR3 protein sequence, its rows merge into one entry that carries the most common genes and DNA. Here the sample has about 770,000 distinct CDR3 sequences; around 29% occur a single time. Of the sample, about 12% is held by the ten largest clones. The chain is encoded by TRBV28 joined to TRBJ1-4; perhaps TRBD1 is the D gene, with 5 bases matching. This clonotype originated in a human donor in good health (CMV status not recorded). Some clones in this sample may be carry-over from other donors' samples. Here the sequenced sample was cultured CD8+ T cells from PBMCs, taken from culture after CMV antigen stimulation. The CDR3 in this case is CASSHIQNQGEKLFF. The DNA sequence is as follows: TGTGCCAGCAGTCATATCCAGAACCAGGGCGAAAAACTGTTTTTT. Full variable domain (CDR3 extended with the reference TRBV28 and TRBJ1-4 proteins): DVKVTQSSRYLVKRTGEKVFLECVQDMDHENMFWYRQDPGLGLRLIYFSYDVKMKEKGDIPEGYSVSREKKERFSLILESASTNQTSMYLCASSHIQNQGEKLFFGSGTQLSVL.